The 20 T cell receptor beta chains presented below share a single source sample, sequenced in a study of cytomegalovirus exposure and HLA in healthy donors. The PCR had 60 Vbeta and 13 Jbeta primers. The protocol was immunoSEQ multiplex PCR, while the TCRdb copy is restricted to in-frame clones and leaves out a portion. The data show about 100,000 clones, 79% seen once. Source material: PBMCs. Every receptor here comes from a female donor in good health and CMV-seropositive.

This clone was detected only a few times. The chain has TRBV5-1 and TRBJ1-5; weak D call: TRBD1 (5 bases). The V and J ends lost 0 bases and 0 bases respectively, with 7 bases between them. Germline CDR1 SGHRS, CDR2 YFSETQ. This CDR3 spans 15 amino acids. As DNA, the CDR3 is TGCGCCAGCAGCTTGGGGGGCGCTAGCAATCAGCCCCAGCATTTT. Translating it yields CASSLGGASNQPQHF.

There are a few counts of this clone. The gene calls are TRBV27 and TRBJ1-1; D is ambiguous. Germline-derived CDR1 and CDR2 are MNHEY and SMNVEV (reference sequence). This CDR3 comprises 13 residues. The germline V and J ends were trimmed by 6 bases and 0 bases, with 8 bases remaining between them. This CDR3 is CASSRNMNTEAFF. The CDR3 coding sequence is TGTGCCAGCAGCCGTAATATGAACACTGAAGCTTTCTTT.

The chain uses TRBV2 and TRBJ1-3; 7 nucleotides align to TRBD1. Germline-derived CDR1 and CDR2 are SNHLY and FYNNEI. Germline trimming cut 1 base from V and 3 bases from J; bases unmatched to any gene: 3. The CDR3 spans 15 residues. CDR3 bases: TGTGCCAGCAGTGAAGTCAGGGGGGATGGAAACACCATATATTTT. This encodes CASSEVRGDGNTIYF. The full variable domain, its missing parts supplied by reference TRBV2 and TRBJ1-3, is EPEVTQTPSHQVTQMGQEVILRCVPISNHLYFYWYRQILGQKVEFLVSFYNNEISEKSEIFDDQFSVERPDGSNFTLKIRSTKLEDSAMYFCASSEVRGDGNTIYFGEGSWLTVV.

The chain couples TRBV6-5 to TRBJ1-1; possible D gene TRBD1, 5 bases. Trimming pared 6 bases from V and 0 bases from J, leaving 11 bases between. Germline V gene lookup returns CDR1 MNHEY and CDR2 SVGAGI. This CDR3 spans 14 amino acids. Here the CDR3 DNA reads TGTGCCAGCAGACCGCAGGGATTGAACACTGAAGCTTTCTTT. This sequence encodes CASRPQGLNTEAFF.

This clone has a single count. CDR3 sequence (DNA): TGTGCCAGCAGCGGGCCGAGCGGGGGGCGCTGGGAGACCCAGTACTTC. Amino acids: CASSGPSGGRWETQYF. The gene calls are TRBV7-2 and TRBJ2-5; TRBD2 matches 9 bases. The CDR3 sequence is 16 residues long. Trimming at V came to 5 bases and at J to 5 bases, leaving 12 bases not matched to a gene. The germline gives CDR1 SGHTA, CDR2 FQGNSA.

V usage is TRBV18 and J usage is TRBJ2-6; 8 nucleotides align to TRBD1. Unmatched junction bases numbered 8, after V lost 3 bases and J lost 4 bases. CDR1 is KGHSH, CDR2 LQKENI, per germline. The CDR3 runs to 17 residues. CDR3 coding DNA: TGTGCCAGCTCACCCAGACAGGGGTTAGCCGGGGCCAACGTCCTGACTTTC. Translated, it gives CASSPRQGLAGANVLTF. Together with reference TRBV18 and TRBJ2-6, the CDR3 gives the full variable domain: NAGVMQNPRHLVRRRGQEARLRCSPMKGHSHVYWYRQLPEEGLKFMVYLQKENIIDESGMPKERFSAEFPKEGPSILRIQQVVRGDSAAYFCASSPRQGLAGANVLTFGAGSRLTVL.

The CDR3 bases are TGCAGCGTTTTCAGGGCGGACACTGAAGCTTTCTTT. Translating it yields CSVFRADTEAFF. This chain uses TRBV29-1 with TRBJ1-1; the D gene is possibly TRBD1 (5 bases). The germline V and J ends were trimmed by 5 bases and 3 bases, with 10 bases remaining between them. The CDR3 extends over 12 amino acids. Germline CDR1 reads SQVTM; CDR2 reads ANQGSEA.

This clone was observed a handful of times. The rearrangement joins TRBV4-1 to TRBJ1-5; the match to TRBD1 covers 9 bases. Trimming at V came to 4 bases and at J to 2 bases, leaving 9 bases not matched to a gene. The CDR3 totals 17 residues. Germline lookup yields CDR1 MGHRA and CDR2 YSYEKL. The DNA for the CDR3 is TGCGCCAGCAGCCCCCGCCAACAGGGGGCCGGCAATCAGCCCCAGCATTTT. Protein product: CASSPRQQGAGNQPQHF.

The chain combines TRBV15 with TRBJ1-4; D ambiguous. V lost 0 bases, J lost 4 bases, and 9 bases lay in between. Germline V gives CDR1 LNHNV, CDR2 YYDKDF (reference sequence). CDR3 length: 15 amino acids. CDR3 loop: CATSRDGQYNEKLFF. CDR3 sequence (DNA): TGTGCCACCAGCAGAGATGGGCAGTATAATGAAAAACTGTTTTTT.

The rearrangement joins TRBV30 to TRBJ1-2; D is ambiguous. Looked up from germline, CDR1 is GTSNPN and CDR2 is SVGIG (reference sequence). Trimming took 5 bases from V and 6 from J, leaving 7 bases between them. The CDR3 is 10 amino acids. CDR3 amino acids: CAWLGDGYTF. CDR3 DNA sequence: TGTGCCTGGCTCGGAGATGGCTACACCTTC.

V usage is TRBV27 and J usage is TRBJ1-2; unclear D gene. V was clipped by 4 bases and J by 4 bases, with 10 bases between them. This CDR3 is 13 amino acids long. Germline values: CDR1 MNHEY, CDR2 SMNVEV (reference sequence). The CDR3 loop reads CASSSSLSYGYTF. As DNA, the CDR3 is TGTGCCAGCAGTTCCTCCCTCTCCTATGGCTACACCTTC.

Only a few counts were recorded for this clone. This sequence joins TRBV5-1 and TRBJ1-2, with TRBD1 matching 7 bases. The germline V gene encodes CDR1 SGHRS and CDR2 YFSETQ. This CDR3 is built from 15 residues. The V and J ends lost 4 bases and 5 bases, in that order; junction bases with no gene match: 11. The CDR3 loop is CASSPGTVNGYGYTF. CDR3 nucleotides: TGCGCCAGCAGCCCCGGGACAGTCAACGGGTATGGCTACACCTTC. Based on the CDR3 plus reference TRBV5-1 and TRBJ1-2, the full variable domain is KAGVTQTPRYLIKTRGQQVTLSCSPISGHRSVSWYQQTPGQGLQFLFEYFSETQRNKGNFPGRFSGRQFSNSRSEMNVSTLELGDSALYLCASSPGTVNGYGYTFGSGTRLTVV.

The J gene is TRBJ2-7, the V gene TRBV5-6, with 11 bases lining up with TRBD2. The CDR3 extends over 16 amino acids. V was pared by 4 bases and J by 0 bases, with 6 bases of the junction left unmatched. CDR1 SGHDT and CDR2 YYEEEE come from the germline V gene. The chain's CDR3 is CASSRTSGFYSYEQYF. The CDR3, as DNA: TGTGCCAGCAGCCGGACTAGCGGGTTTTACTCCTACGAGCAGTACTTC.

CDR3: CASSGQVSPGANVLTF. CDR3 DNA: TGCGCCAGCAGTGGACAGGTGTCGCCAGGGGCCAACGTCCTGACTTTC. The J gene is TRBJ2-6, the V gene TRBV5-1, with 7 bases matching TRBD1. The CDR3 length is 16 residues. J lost 4 bases, V lost 5 bases, and 9 bases had no gene match. Germline CDR1 and CDR2: SGHRS and YFSETQ.

This clone was seen only a few times. This CDR3 reads CASRASAASNEKLFF. In nucleotides, the CDR3 is TGTGCCAGTAGAGCCTCAGCGGCTTCGAATGAAAAACTGTTTTTT. The gene calls are TRBV19 and TRBJ1-4; D not resolved. This CDR3 comprises 15 residues. Germline V gives CDR1 LNHDA, CDR2 SQIVND (reference sequence). With 6 bases removed from V and 5 bases from J, the gap between germline ends came to 16 bases. Full variable domain (missing parts from reference TRBV19 and TRBJ1-4): DGGITQSPKYLFRKEGQNVTLSCEQNLNHDAMYWYRQDPGQGLRLIYYSQIVNDFQKGDIAEGYSVSREKKESFPLTVTSAQKNPTAFYLCASRASAASNEKLFFGSGTQLSVL.

The chain uses TRBV9 and TRBJ1-1, with D possibly being TRBD1 (6 bases). Trimming stripped 3 bases from V and 0 bases from J, with 15 bases between. Germline assignment: CDR1 SGDLS and CDR2 YYNGEE. The CDR3 length is 16 residues. CDR3 residues: CASSARRDKMNTEAFF. CDR3 nucleotides: TGTGCCAGCAGCGCTCGTAGGGACAAAATGAACACTGAAGCTTTCTTT.

V and J are TRBV7-9 and TRBJ2-3, with a weak D call TRBD1 (5 bases). Trimming took 3 bases from V and 4 from J, leaving 11 bases between them. Germline lookup yields CDR1 SEHNR and CDR2 FQNEAQ (reference sequence). The CDR3 is made up of 14 amino acids. This CDR3 is CASSFGRVPDTQYF. The CDR3 nucleotides read TGTGCCAGCAGCTTCGGCAGGGTCCCAGATACGCAGTATTTT.

This chain uses TRBV7-9 with TRBJ2-3, with 9 bases lining up with TRBD1. V was pared by 5 bases and J by 3 bases, with 9 bases of the junction left unmatched. CDR3 length: 16 amino acids. Germline lookup yields CDR1 SEHNR and CDR2 FQNEAQ (reference sequence). CDR3 in DNA: TGTGCCAGCAGCCCTCCCCCGGGACAGGGAACAGATACGCAGTATTTT. Encoded protein: CASSPPPGQGTDTQYF.

The chain's CDR3 is CASSDSLQETQYF. DNA for the CDR3: TGTGCCAGCTCAGACAGCCTCCAAGAGACCCAGTACTTC. The chain uses TRBV18 and TRBJ2-5; D possibly corresponds to TRBD1 (5 bases). CDR1 KGHSH and CDR2 LQKENI come from the germline V gene. This CDR3 contains 13 residues. Trimming removed 5 bases from V and 1 base from J, with 8 bases in between.

V is TRBV10-2 and J is TRBJ2-3; 8 bases map to TRBD2. This CDR3 spans 15 amino acids. CDR1 and CDR2 from the germline V gene are WSHSY and SAAADI. J was trimmed by 3 bases and V by 3 bases; bases with no gene match: 5. CDR3 protein: CASSEVQRGTDTQYF. CDR3 coding DNA: TGCGCCAGCAGTGAAGTTCAGCGGGGGACAGATACGCAGTATTTT.